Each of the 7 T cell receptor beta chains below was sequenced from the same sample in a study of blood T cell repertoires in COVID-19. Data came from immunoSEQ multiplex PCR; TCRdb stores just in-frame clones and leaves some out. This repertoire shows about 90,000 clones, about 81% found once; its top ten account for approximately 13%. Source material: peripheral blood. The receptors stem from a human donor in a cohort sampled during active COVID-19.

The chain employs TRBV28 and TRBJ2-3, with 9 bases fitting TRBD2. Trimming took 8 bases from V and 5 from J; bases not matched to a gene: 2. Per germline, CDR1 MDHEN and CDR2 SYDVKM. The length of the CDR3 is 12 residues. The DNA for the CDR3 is TGTGCCAGCGGCGGGGGGGTAGATACGCAGTATTTT. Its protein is CASGGGVDTQYF.

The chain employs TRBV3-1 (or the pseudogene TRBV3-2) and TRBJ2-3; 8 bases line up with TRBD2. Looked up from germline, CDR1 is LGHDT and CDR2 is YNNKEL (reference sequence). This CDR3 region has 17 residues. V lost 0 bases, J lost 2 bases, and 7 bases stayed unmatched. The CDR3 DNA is TGTGCCAGCAGCCAAGAAGGGCGGGGGGTTTACACAGATACGCAGTATTTT. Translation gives CASSQEGRGVYTDTQYF.

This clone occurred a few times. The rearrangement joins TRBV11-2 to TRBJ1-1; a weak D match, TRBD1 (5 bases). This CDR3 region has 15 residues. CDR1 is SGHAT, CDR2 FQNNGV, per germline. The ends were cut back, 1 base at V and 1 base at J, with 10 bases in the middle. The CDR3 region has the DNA TGTGCCAGCAGCTTAGTTCTCGGGGGGAACACTGAAGCTTTCTTT. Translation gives CASSLVLGGNTEAFF.

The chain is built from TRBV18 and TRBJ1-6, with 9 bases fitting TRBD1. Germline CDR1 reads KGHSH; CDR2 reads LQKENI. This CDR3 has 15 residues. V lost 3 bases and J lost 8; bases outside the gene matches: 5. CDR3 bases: TGTGCCAGCTCACCGACGGGACAGGGTTATTCACCCCTCCACTTT. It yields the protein CASSPTGQGYSPLHF.

The DNA of the CDR3 is TGCGCCAGCAGCCAAGATCACTGGACTCTTCCTTACGAGCAGTACTTC. This gives the protein CASSQDHWTLPYEQYF. J is TRBJ2-7 and V is TRBV4-3; D is perhaps TRBD2 (5 bases). V shed 0 bases and J shed 4 bases, with 16 bases lying between them. The CDR3 sequence is 16 residues long. Germline V gene sequence: CDR1 LGHNA, CDR2 YSLEER.

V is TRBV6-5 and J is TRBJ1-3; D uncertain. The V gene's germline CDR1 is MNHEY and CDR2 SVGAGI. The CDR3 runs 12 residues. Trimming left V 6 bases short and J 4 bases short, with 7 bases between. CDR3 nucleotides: TGTGCCAGCAGCCTTATCGGAAACACCATATATTTT. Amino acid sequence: CASSLIGNTIYF.

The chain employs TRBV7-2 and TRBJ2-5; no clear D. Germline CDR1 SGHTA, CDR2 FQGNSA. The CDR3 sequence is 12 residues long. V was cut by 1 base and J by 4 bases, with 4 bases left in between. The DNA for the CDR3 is TGTGCCAGCAGCTTAGGGCTAGAGACCCAGTACTTC. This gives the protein CASSLGLETQYF.